The next 29 T cell receptor beta chains were all read from a single sample in a study of blood T cell repertoires in COVID-19. The data were produced by immunoSEQ multiplex PCR, yet TCRdb's version contains in-frame clones alone and is incomplete. The repertoire consists of 200,000 to 250,000 clones, with around 80% occurring once and the leading ten covering approximately 8%. Sequencing was performed on peripheral blood. These receptors all stem from a woman over 75 with COVID-19, enrolled during active disease.

The chain joins TRBV20-1 to TRBJ1-2; weak D call: TRBD1 (6 bases). The germline gives CDR1 DFQATT, CDR2 SNEGSKA (reference sequence). Deletions cut 5 bases from V and 8 bases from J, with 9 bases between. The CDR3 is made up of 10 amino acids. The CDR3: CSALGTGYTF. In DNA, the CDR3 is TGCAGTGCTCTGGGGACAGGCTACACCTTC.

This clone is a singleton in its sample. The gene calls are TRBV4-1 and TRBJ2-1, with 7 bases that match TRBD1. V shed 2 bases and J 9 bases; nucleotides not matched to a gene: 4. CDR3 length equals 13 residues. Germline V gene lookup returns CDR1 MGHRA and CDR2 YSYEKL. In nucleotides, the CDR3 is TGCGCCAGCAGCCAATCAACAGGGGTTGAGCAGTTCTTC. Encoded protein: CASSQSTGVEQFF.

The chain links TRBV10-3 to TRBJ1-1; unclear D gene. Germline V gene data show CDR1 as ENHRY and CDR2 as SYGVKD. The CDR3 spans 16 residues. Deletions cut 8 bases from V and 4 bases from J, with 23 bases between. The CDR3 protein is CAIQDAGTQGSTEAFF. In nucleotides, the CDR3 is TGTGCCATCCAGGATGCAGGAACTCAAGGTAGCACTGAAGCTTTCTTT.

The J gene is TRBJ1-1, the V gene TRBV18, with 7 bases aligning to TRBD1. CDR1 is KGHSH, CDR2 LQKENI, per germline. The CDR3 runs to 15 residues. J was trimmed by 1 base and V by 6 bases; bases with no gene match: 8. CDR3: CASSLRQGTNTEAFF. The CDR3 DNA is TGTGCCAGCTCGCTAAGACAGGGAACGAACACTGAAGCTTTCTTT.

V is TRBV5-1 and J is TRBJ1-2; possible D gene TRBD1, 5 bases. This CDR3 has 16 residues. The germline V gene encodes CDR1 SGHRS and CDR2 YFSETQ. Between the trimmed V and J ends, which lost 4 bases and 0 bases, there was a span of 16 bases. The CDR3 loop is CASSLVGGGANYGYTF. In nucleotides, the CDR3 is TGCGCCAGCAGCCTGGTCGGCGGGGGAGCTAACTATGGCTACACCTTC.

The chain couples TRBV29-1 to TRBJ2-1; TRBD1 aligns across 8 bases. This CDR3 has 13 amino acids. V was pared by 3 bases and J by 10 bases, with 8 bases of the junction left unmatched. Germline lookup yields CDR1 SQVTM and CDR2 ANQGSEA. In nucleotides, the CDR3 is TGCAGCGTTGACTTTTCCGGACAGGGAGAGCAGTTCTTC. Its protein is CSVDFSGQGEQFF.

The V gene is TRBV19, the J gene TRBJ1-2, with 9 bases aligning to TRBD1. This CDR3 spans 14 amino acids. In germline, CDR1 is LNHDA, CDR2 SQIVND (reference sequence). With 6 bases clipped from V and 4 bases from J, the junction kept 6 bases outside the gene matches. CDR3 sequence: CASSRDRAVYGYTF. CDR3 sequence (DNA): TGTGCCAGTAGCCGGGACAGGGCCGTCTATGGCTACACCTTC.

The CDR3 DNA sequence: TGTGCCAGTGAACGGGGGGTAGGCACCGGGGAGCTGTTTTTT. It codes for CASERGVGTGELFF. This rearrangement joins TRBV28 to TRBJ2-2; TRBD2 agrees at 7 bases. J lost 4 bases, V lost 9 bases, and 8 bases had no gene match. The CDR3 runs to 14 residues. CDR1 and CDR2 from the germline V gene are MDHEN and SYDVKM.

The chain is built from TRBV11-2 and TRBJ2-1; D is unresolved. The CDR3 is 12 amino acids. V lost 6 bases and J lost 7, with 10 bases in between. CDR1 and CDR2 (germline): SGHAT, FQNNGV. The CDR3 loop is CASRGEINEQFF. In DNA, the CDR3 is TGTGCCAGCAGGGGCGAGATAAATGAGCAGTTCTTC.

The chain joins TRBV7-6 to TRBJ2-2; 7 bases match TRBD1. Trimming cost V 5 bases and J 0 bases; bases outside gene matches: 3. This CDR3 region has 15 residues. CDR1 is SGHVS and CDR2 is FNYEAQ in the germline V gene. Here the CDR3 reads CASSRDSPNTGELFF. Written as DNA, the CDR3 is TGTGCCAGCAGCCGGGACAGCCCGAACACCGGGGAGCTGTTTTTT.

The CDR3 DNA is TGCAGCGGGGAACTAGCGGGGACCAATGAGCAGTTCTTC. This translates into CSGELAGTNEQFF. This chain links TRBV29-1 with TRBJ2-1, with 10 bases identical to TRBD2. The junction had 6 bases not matched to a gene; V was cut back by 7 bases and J by 6 bases. The CDR3 has 13 residues. Germline assignment: CDR1 SQVTM and CDR2 ANQGSEA.

This chain uses TRBV15 with TRBJ1-3; D call uncertain. This CDR3 is built from 14 residues. The germline CDR1 and CDR2 sequences are LNHNV and YYDKDF (reference sequence). The V and J ends lost 8 bases and 4 bases respectively, with 15 bases between them. DNA of the CDR3: TGTGCCACCGCGTTAGCGGGGATCGGAAACACCATATATTTT. It specifies CATALAGIGNTIYF.

A note on this clone: An end of the junction does not agree with germline; a read error may underlie this. The chain couples TRBV7-8 to TRBJ2-7; 7 nucleotides line up with TRBD1. Germline V gives CDR1 SGHVS, CDR2 FQNEAQ. The CDR3 length is 13 residues. CDR3 loop: CASRLTTGQTLAF. CDR3 DNA: TGTGCCAGCAGACTTACAACGGGACAGACACTGGCGTTC. Looking up the rest from reference TRBV7-8 and TRBJ2-7 gives the full variable domain: GAGVSQSPRYKVAKRGQDVALRCDPISGHVSLFWYQQALGQGPEFLTYFQNEAQLDKSGLPSDRFFAERPEGSVSTLKIQRTQQEDSAVYLCASRLTTGQTLAFGPGTRLTVT.

This sequence joins TRBV13 and TRBJ2-7; D is uncertain. Germline values: CDR1 PRHDT, CDR2 FYEKMQ (reference sequence). V shed 10 bases and J shed 2 bases, with 9 bases lying between them. This CDR3 is 11 amino acids long. The CDR3, as DNA: TGTGCCACCCTCAGTACCTACGAGCAGTACTTC. Translating it yields CATLSTYEQYF.

The V and J genes are TRBV28 and TRBJ2-2; D might be TRBD1 (6 bases). The CDR3 runs to 14 residues. Germline assignment: CDR1 MDHEN and CDR2 SYDVKM. Trimming took off 6 bases at V and 0 bases at J, with 8 bases between the two ends. DNA of the CDR3: TGTGCCAGCAGGTGGACAGCGAACACCGGGGAGCTGTTTTTT. Encoded protein: CASRWTANTGELFF.

This chain joins TRBV5-1 and TRBJ1-6; no firm D call. Germline V gene lookup returns CDR1 SGHRS and CDR2 YFSETQ. This CDR3 has 15 residues. With 0 bases removed from V and 14 bases from J, the gap between germline ends came to 18 bases. The CDR3 here is CASSLGGPRVGALHF. The CDR3 DNA is TGCGCCAGCAGCTTGGGCGGTCCACGGGTCGGGGCCCTCCACTTT.

The chain employs TRBV1 and TRBJ1-2; the table's D gene call, TRBD1, was not cross checked with the DNA. TRBV1 is termed a pseudogene. CDR3 length: 14 residues. The chain's CDR3 is CTSSLDRGLYGYTF. CDR3 sequence (DNA): TGCACCAGCAGCCTCGACAGGGGTCTCTATGGCTACACCTTC.

The chain employs TRBV6-5 and TRBJ1-1, with D possibly matching TRBD1 (6 bases). The CDR3 consists of 14 residues. Germline assignment: CDR1 MNHEY and CDR2 SVGAGI. V was shortened by 3 bases and J by 4 bases, with 12 bases between the two germline ends. The CDR3 nucleotides read TGTGCCAGCAGTTATGCCAGGGGATTCACTGAAGCTTTCTTT. It translates to CASSYARGFTEAFF.

This clone was found a few times. Other DNA sequences in this specimen translate into the identical CDR3. The chain uses TRBV5-1 and TRBJ1-1; 7 bases map to TRBD1. CDR3 length equals 14 residues. CDR1 and CDR2 from the germline V gene are SGHRS and YFSETQ. V shed 0 bases and J 3 bases; nucleotides not matched to a gene: 2. CDR3 nucleotide sequence: TGCGCCAGCAGCTTGGTTCAGGGGGACACTGAAGCTTTCTTT. It specifies CASSLVQGDTEAFF. Based on the CDR3 plus reference TRBV5-1 and TRBJ1-1, the full variable domain is KAGVTQTPRYLIKTRGQQVTLSCSPISGHRSVSWYQQTPGQGLQFLFEYFSETQRNKGNFPGRFSGRQFSNSRSEMNVSTLELGDSALYLCASSLVQGDTEAFFGQGTRLTVV.

A single count supports this clone. The V call is TRBV7-9, the J call TRBJ2-7; maybe TRBD1 (6 bases). From germline, CDR1 is SEHNR and CDR2 FQNEAQ (reference sequence). V was cut by 3 bases and J by 5 bases, with 8 bases left in between. The CDR3 runs 12 residues. The CDR3 DNA sequence: TGTGCCAGCAGCTTTCAGGGGAACGAGCAGTACTTC. Its translation: CASSFQGNEQYF.

This clone was recorded a few times. J is TRBJ1-5 and V is TRBV2; D may be TRBD1 (5 bases). V shed 5 bases and J shed 0 bases, with 11 bases lying between them. The germline gives CDR1 SNHLY, CDR2 FYNNEI. The CDR3 length is 15 residues. CDR3 loop: CASSREGDSNQPQHF. CDR3 coding DNA: TGTGCCAGCAGTCGAGAAGGGGATAGCAATCAGCCCCAGCATTTT.

This clone was detected a few times. The chain is built from TRBV2 and TRBJ1-1; 7 bases align to TRBD1. The CDR3 is made up of 14 amino acids. Germline V gene data show CDR1 as SNHLY and CDR2 as FYNNEI. The V gene end was trimmed by 3 bases and the J gene end by 11 bases; junction bases not matched to a gene: 12. For the CDR3, the DNA is TGTGCCAGCAGTGAGTTGTTGCAGGGGGGCTCGGCTTTCTTT. As protein: CASSELLQGGSAFF.

The chain is built from TRBV5-1 and TRBJ1-2, with a possible D match to TRBD1 (6 bases). Trimming shortened V by 5 bases and J by 0 bases, and 14 bases separated the two germline ends. Germline CDR1 SGHRS, CDR2 YFSETQ. The CDR3 length is 15 residues. The CDR3 reads CASRQGGQANYGYTF. The CDR3 coding sequence is TGCGCCAGCAGACAGGGCGGTCAAGCTAACTATGGCTACACCTTC.

This sequence joins TRBV9 and TRBJ2-4; 12 bases align to TRBD2. Germline V gives CDR1 SGDLS, CDR2 YYNGEE. CDR3 size: 17 residues. With 3 bases clipped from V and 8 bases from J, the junction kept 12 bases outside the gene matches. The CDR3 sequence is CASSAGLAGRGGDIQYF. The CDR3 DNA is TGTGCCAGCAGCGCAGGACTAGCGGGAAGGGGAGGGGACATTCAGTACTTC.

The rearrangement uses TRBV9 and TRBJ2-7; D unclear. The CDR3 extends over 13 amino acids. The germline V gene encodes CDR1 SGDLS and CDR2 YYNGEE. V was trimmed by 0 bases and J by 7 bases, leaving 11 bases between them. The CDR3 coding sequence is TGTGCCAGCAGCGTAGGGGTAGCCCGGGAGCAGTACTTC. Protein: CASSVGVAREQYF.

The genes are TRBV19 and TRBJ1-5, with D unclear. Trimming took 1 base from V and 12 from J, leaving 16 bases between them. Germline loops: CDR1 LNHDA, CDR2 SQIVND (reference sequence). The CDR3 has 14 residues. CDR3 sequence: CASSIVGSPELQHF. Here the CDR3 DNA reads TGTGCCAGTAGTATAGTGGGCTCCCCCGAGCTCCAGCATTTT.

This rearrangement joins TRBV7-2 to TRBJ1-2; D gene unclear. The CDR3 sequence is 14 residues long. Trimming removed 5 bases from V and 6 bases from J, with 16 bases in between. Germline loops: CDR1 SGHTA, CDR2 FQGNSA. CDR3 sequence (DNA): TGTGCCAGCAGCCCAGGTCACCGAGACAATGGCTACACCTTC. The encoded protein is CASSPGHRDNGYTF. Filled out from reference TRBV7-2 and TRBJ1-2, the complete variable domain reads GAGVSQSPSNKVTEKGKDVELRCDPISGHTALYWYRQSLGQGLEFLIYFQGNSAPDKSGLPSDRFSAERTGGSVSTLTIQRTQQEDSAVYLCASSPGHRDNGYTFGSGTRLTVV.

CDR3 DNA: TGTGCCAGCAGCTTAAGGTCCCCGGGTGAAAAACTGTTTTTT. This gives the protein CASSLRSPGEKLFF. This sequence joins TRBV13 and TRBJ1-4; D unresolved. Trimming stripped 2 bases from V and 7 bases from J, with 11 bases between. The CDR3 runs to 14 residues. Germline lookup yields CDR1 PRHDT and CDR2 FYEKMQ (reference sequence).

The V gene is TRBV5-5, the J gene TRBJ2-2; 7 bases fit TRBD2. The trim removed 4 bases at V and 5 bases at J, leaving 8 bases unmatched. This CDR3 is 15 amino acids long. Germline V gene lookup returns CDR1 SGHKS and CDR2 YYEKEE (reference sequence). The DNA for the CDR3 is TGTGCCAGCAGCCTGTCGGGGCGGGAGACCGGGGAGCTGTTTTTT. This translates into CASSLSGRETGELFF.